This paragraph covers one T cell receptor beta chain sequence. Source study methods: Amplification from reference gene primers served as the basis for estimated nucleated cell counts. Here immunoSEQ multiplex PCR was the method, and the copy in TCRdb shows in-frame clones only, minus some. From that table come the V and J calls and clone size; the DNA was used to work out D and trimming. Found here are about 160,000 clones, around 92% of them singletons; the top ten hold about 4.6%. The sample belongs to a study of blood T cell repertoires in COVID-19. Study in general: Acute and convalescent COVID-19 samples came from the United States, Italy and Spain. The analysed material was cDNA or gDNA that came from T cells, B-cell-depleted T cells, or PBMCs.

Patients at the Seattle site were enrolled during active infection and followed longitudinally. V was trimmed by 4 bases and J by 7 bases, leaving 8 bases between them. The length of the CDR3 is 11 residues. CDR1 MNHEY and CDR2 SVGEGT come from the germline V gene. The genes are TRBV6-2 or TRBV6-3 and TRBJ2-7; D perhaps matches TRBD2 (6 bases). The TCR was taken from a man younger than 45 with COVID-19, enrolled during active disease. Sequenced sample: peripheral blood. The CDR3 DNA follows: TGTGCCAGCAGTTTGGGGGGAGAGCAGTACTTC. Protein: CASSLGGEQYF.